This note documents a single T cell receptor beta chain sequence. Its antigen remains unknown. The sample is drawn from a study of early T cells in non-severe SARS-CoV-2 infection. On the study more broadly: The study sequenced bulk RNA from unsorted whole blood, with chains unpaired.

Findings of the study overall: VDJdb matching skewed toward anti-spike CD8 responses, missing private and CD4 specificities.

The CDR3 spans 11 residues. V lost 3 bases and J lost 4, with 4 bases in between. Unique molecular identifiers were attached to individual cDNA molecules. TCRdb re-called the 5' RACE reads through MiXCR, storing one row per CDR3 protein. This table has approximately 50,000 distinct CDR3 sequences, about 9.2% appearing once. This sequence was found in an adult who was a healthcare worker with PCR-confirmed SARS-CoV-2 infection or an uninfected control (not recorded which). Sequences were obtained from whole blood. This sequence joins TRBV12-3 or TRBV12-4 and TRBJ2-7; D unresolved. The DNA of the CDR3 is TGTGCCAGCAGTTTTCAGTACGAGCAGTACTTC. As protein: CASSFQYEQYF.